Each of the 5 T cell receptor beta chains below was sequenced from the same sample in a study of brain T cells in children with intractable seizures. Using immunoSEQ multiplex PCR, the repertoire was profiled, and TCRdb retains in-frame clones only, with some absent. The sample includes 88,000 or so clones, approximately 90% of them seen just once. Sample: peripheral blood, taken at surgery. The receptor source for this set is a girl aged 2 to 9 with Rasmussen encephalitis and intractable seizures.

This clone was detected only once. The CDR3 nucleotides are TGTGCCAGCAGCAATCAGGGAGACTATGGCTACACCTTC. Translation: CASSNQGDYGYTF. The J gene is TRBJ1-2, the V gene TRBV28; D possibly corresponds to TRBD1 (5 bases). The CDR3 consists of 13 residues. The V end was cut by 6 bases, the J end by 3 bases, with 11 bases between. The germline V gene encodes CDR1 MDHEN and CDR2 SYDVKM.

This chain links TRBV25-1 with TRBJ2-1; no clear D gene. The V and J ends lost 1 base and 3 bases respectively, with 13 bases between them. In germline, CDR1 is MGHDK, CDR2 SYGVNS. CDR3 size: 16 residues. The DNA of the CDR3 is TGTGCCAGCAGTGAATCCGGGCCAACGAACTACAATGAGCAGTTCTTC. Residues: CASSESGPTNYNEQFF.

The rearrangement links TRBV3-1 (or the pseudogene TRBV3-2) to TRBJ2-7, with D possibly TRBD1 on 6 matching bases. This CDR3 is built from 15 residues. Trimming took off 4 bases at V and 2 bases at J, with 15 bases between the two ends. The germline CDR1 and CDR2 sequences are LGHDT and YNNKEL (reference sequence). The CDR3 DNA reads as TGTGCCAGCAGCCTCTATACAGGGTCCCCCTACGAGCAGTACTTC. This codes for CASSLYTGSPYEQYF.

J is TRBJ1-2 and V is TRBV7-9, with TRBD1 identical over 7 bases. The trim removed 5 bases at V and 8 bases at J, leaving 8 bases unmatched. In germline, CDR1 is SEHNR, CDR2 FQNEAQ (reference sequence). The CDR3 runs 13 residues. As DNA, the CDR3 is TGTGCCAGCAGCCTCCTGGGACAGCCCGGCTACACCTTC. This encodes CASSLLGQPGYTF.

The chain is built from TRBV24-1 and TRBJ2-3, with a tentative D call TRBD2 (5 bases). The CDR3 length is 14 residues. Trimming left V 3 bases short and J 6 bases short, with 12 bases between. The germline CDR1 and CDR2 sequences are KGHDR and SFDVKD. CDR3 bases: TGTGCCACCAGTGATGTGGAGTCGGGGGATACGCAGTATTTT. Amino acids: CATSDVESGDTQYF.